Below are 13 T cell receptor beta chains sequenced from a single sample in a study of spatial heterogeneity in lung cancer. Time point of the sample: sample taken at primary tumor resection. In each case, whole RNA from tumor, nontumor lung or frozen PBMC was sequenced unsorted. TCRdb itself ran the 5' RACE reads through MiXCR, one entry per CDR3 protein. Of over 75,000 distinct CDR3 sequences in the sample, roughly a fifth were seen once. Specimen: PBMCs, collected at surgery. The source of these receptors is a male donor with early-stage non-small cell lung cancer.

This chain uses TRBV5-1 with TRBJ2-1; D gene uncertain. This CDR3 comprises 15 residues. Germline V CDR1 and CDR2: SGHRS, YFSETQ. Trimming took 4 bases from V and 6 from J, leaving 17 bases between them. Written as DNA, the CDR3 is TGCGCCAGCAGCCCGGTTTCCCCCCCCATCAATGAGCAGTTCTTC. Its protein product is CASSPVSPPINEQFF.

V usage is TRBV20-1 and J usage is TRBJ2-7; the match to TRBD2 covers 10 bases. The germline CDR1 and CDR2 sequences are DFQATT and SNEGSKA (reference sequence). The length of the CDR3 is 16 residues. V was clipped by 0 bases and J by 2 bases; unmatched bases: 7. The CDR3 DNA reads TGCAGTGCTAGAGACCCTAGCGGGGGATCTCCCTACGAGCAGTACTTC. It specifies CSARDPSGGSPYEQYF.

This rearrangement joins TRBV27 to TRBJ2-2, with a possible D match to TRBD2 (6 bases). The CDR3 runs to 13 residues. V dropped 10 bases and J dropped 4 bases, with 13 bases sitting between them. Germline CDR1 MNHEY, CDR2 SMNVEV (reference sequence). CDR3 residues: CAIRRDPTGELFF. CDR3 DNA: TGTGCCATCCGGCGGGATCCCACCGGGGAGCTGTTTTTT.

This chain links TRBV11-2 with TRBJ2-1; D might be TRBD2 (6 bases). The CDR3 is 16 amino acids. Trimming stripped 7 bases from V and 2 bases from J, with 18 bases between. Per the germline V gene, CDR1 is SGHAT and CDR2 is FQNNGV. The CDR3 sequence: CASTLGAGGTYNEQFF. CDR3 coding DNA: TGTGCCAGCACCCTAGGGGCGGGCGGGACCTACAATGAGCAGTTCTTC. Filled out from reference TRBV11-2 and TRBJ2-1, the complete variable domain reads EAGVAQSPRYKIIEKRQSVAFWCNPISGHATLYWYQQILGQGPKLLIQFQNNGVVDDSQLPKDRFSAERLKGVDSTLKIQPAKLEDSAVYLCASTLGAGGTYNEQFFGPGTRLTVL.

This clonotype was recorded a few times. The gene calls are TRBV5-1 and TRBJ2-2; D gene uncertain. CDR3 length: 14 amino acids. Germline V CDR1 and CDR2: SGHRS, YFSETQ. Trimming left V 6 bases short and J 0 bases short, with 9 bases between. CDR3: CASIGPSNTGELFF. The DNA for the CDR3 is TGCGCCAGCATCGGACCTTCGAACACCGGGGAGCTGTTTTTT.

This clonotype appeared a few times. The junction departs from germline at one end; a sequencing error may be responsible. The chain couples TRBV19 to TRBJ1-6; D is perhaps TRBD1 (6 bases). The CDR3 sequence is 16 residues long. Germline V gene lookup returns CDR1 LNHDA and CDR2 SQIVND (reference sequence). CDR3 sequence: CASTSDSGSYNSPLHF. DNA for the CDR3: TGTGCCAGTACCTCGGACAGTGGGAGCTATAACTCACCCCTCCACTTT.

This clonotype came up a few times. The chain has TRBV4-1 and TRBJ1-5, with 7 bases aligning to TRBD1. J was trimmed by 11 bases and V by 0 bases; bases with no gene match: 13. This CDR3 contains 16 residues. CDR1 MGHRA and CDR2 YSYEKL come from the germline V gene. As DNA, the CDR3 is TGCGCCAGCAGCCAAGAGTATGGGACAGTTATCCCGGCCCAGCATTTT. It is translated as CASSQEYGTVIPAQHF.

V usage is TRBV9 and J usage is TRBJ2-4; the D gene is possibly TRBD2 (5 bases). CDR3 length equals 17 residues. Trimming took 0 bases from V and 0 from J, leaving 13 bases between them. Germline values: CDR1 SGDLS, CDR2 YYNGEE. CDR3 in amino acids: CASSVGGPAGAKNIQYF. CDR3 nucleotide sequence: TGTGCCAGCAGCGTAGGTGGTCCGGCGGGAGCCAAAAACATTCAGTACTTC.

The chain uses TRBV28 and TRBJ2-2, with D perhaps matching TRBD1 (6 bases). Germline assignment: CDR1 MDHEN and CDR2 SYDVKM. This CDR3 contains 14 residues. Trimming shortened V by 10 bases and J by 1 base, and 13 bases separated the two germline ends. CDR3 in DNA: TGTGCCACCTCGACAGGCATGAACACCGGGGAGCTGTTTTTT. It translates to CATSTGMNTGELFF.

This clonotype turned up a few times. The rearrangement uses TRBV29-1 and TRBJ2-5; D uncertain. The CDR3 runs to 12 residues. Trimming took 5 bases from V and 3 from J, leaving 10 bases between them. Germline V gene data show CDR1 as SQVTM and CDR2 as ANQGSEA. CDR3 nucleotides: TGCAGCGTTAGGGCAGGCAAAGAGACCCAGTACTTC. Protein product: CSVRAGKETQYF. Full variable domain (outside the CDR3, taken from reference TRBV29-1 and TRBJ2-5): SAVISQKPSRDICQRGTSLTIQCQVDSQVTMMFWYRQQPGQSLTLIATANQGSEATYESGFVIDKFPISRPNLTFSTLTVSNMSPEDSSIYLCSVRAGKETQYFGPGTRLLVL.

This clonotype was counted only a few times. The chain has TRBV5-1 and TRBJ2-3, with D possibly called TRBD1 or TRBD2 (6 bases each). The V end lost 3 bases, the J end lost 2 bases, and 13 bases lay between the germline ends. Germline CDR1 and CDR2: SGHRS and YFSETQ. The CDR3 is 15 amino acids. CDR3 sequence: CASSYSGGSTDTQYF. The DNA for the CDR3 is TGCGCCAGCAGCTACTCCGGGGGCTCCACAGATACGCAGTATTTT.

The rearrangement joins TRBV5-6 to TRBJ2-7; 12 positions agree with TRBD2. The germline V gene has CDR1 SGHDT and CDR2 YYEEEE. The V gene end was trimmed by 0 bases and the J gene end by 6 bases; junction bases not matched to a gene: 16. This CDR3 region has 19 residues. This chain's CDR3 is CASSLVHPAGLAGPFEQYF. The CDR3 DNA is TGTGCCAGCAGCTTGGTGCACCCGGCTGGACTAGCGGGACCATTCGAGCAGTACTTC.

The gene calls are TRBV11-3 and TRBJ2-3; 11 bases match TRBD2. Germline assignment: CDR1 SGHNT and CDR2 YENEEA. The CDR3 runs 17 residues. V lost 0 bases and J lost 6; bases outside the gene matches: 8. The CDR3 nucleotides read TGTGCCAGCAGCTTAGAGGTTATAGCGGGGGGGCAGGATACGCAGTATTTT. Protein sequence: CASSLEVIAGGQDTQYF.